Each of the 15 T cell receptor beta chains below was sequenced from the same sample in a study of T cells after yellow fever vaccination. TCRdb fed the 5' RACE reads into MiXCR, producing one record per CDR3 protein. In the table there are 250,000 to 350,000 distinct CDR3 sequences, less than 9.5% of which are singletons. The sequenced sample was CD4+ T cells sorted from PBMCs, obtained 5 days after the yellow fever booster vaccination. The receptors shown here come from a man younger than 30 who received the YFV17D yellow fever vaccine.

V is TRBV7-2 and J is TRBJ2-1, with 9 bases fitting TRBD1. The CDR3 length is 15 residues. V dropped 3 bases and J dropped 9; count of bases not matched to a gene: 9. CDR1 is SGHTA, CDR2 FQGNSA, per germline. DNA for the CDR3: TGTGCCAGCAGCTTCAACAGGGGGCTCCCTATTGAGCAGTTCTTC. As protein: CASSFNRGLPIEQFF. Filled out from reference TRBV7-2 and TRBJ2-1, the complete variable domain reads GAGVSQSPSNKVTEKGKDVELRCDPISGHTALYWYRQSLGQGLEFLIYFQGNSAPDKSGLPSDRFSAERTGGSVSTLTIQRTQQEDSAVYLCASSFNRGLPIEQFFGPGTRLTVL.

CDR3 coding DNA: TGTGCCAGCAGCTTCCAAACGGCCGAGCAGTACTTC. Amino acids: CASSFQTAEQYF. The chain is built from TRBV7-9 and TRBJ2-7; D is unresolved. This CDR3 spans 12 amino acids. Per germline, CDR1 SEHNR and CDR2 FQNEAQ (reference sequence). Trimming removed 3 bases at V and 6 bases at J, with 9 bases between.

This clonotype was seen ten or more times. V and J are TRBV12-3 or TRBV12-4 and TRBJ2-5; the D gene is possibly TRBD2 (5 bases). The CDR3 length is 13 residues. V was shortened by 4 bases and J by 5 bases, with 11 bases between the two germline ends. CDR3 residues: CASSSNSVETQYF. For the CDR3, the DNA is TGTGCCAGCAGTTCAAATAGCGTGGAGACCCAGTACTTC.

This clonotype was picked up a small number of times. The V call is TRBV29-1, the J call TRBJ2-3; no clear D gene. The V end was cut by 4 bases, the J end by 4 bases, with 9 bases between. CDR3 length: 12 residues. Germline loops: CDR1 SQVTM, CDR2 ANQGSEA. The CDR3 reads CSVVRLADTQYF. The CDR3, as DNA: TGCAGCGTTGTCCGCCTAGCAGATACGCAGTATTTT.

This clonotype was observed many times. One end of the junction fails to match germline, which may point to a read error. The genes are TRBV7-2 and TRBJ1-2, with TRBD1 identical over 8 bases. This CDR3 has 13 amino acids. Germline loops: CDR1 SGHTA, CDR2 FQGNSA. As DNA, the CDR3 is TGCGCCAGCAGCTCCGGACAGGGTGGTGGCTACACCTTC. Protein sequence: CASSSGQGGGYTF.

A few counts support this clonotype. The J gene is TRBJ2-7, the V gene TRBV6-1; unclear D gene. The CDR3 is made up of 14 amino acids. From germline, CDR1 is MNHNS and CDR2 SASEGT. Trimming took 2 bases from V and 6 from J, leaving 14 bases between them. CDR3 protein: CASSEQVSEIEQYF. The CDR3 DNA sequence: TGTGCCAGCAGTGAACAGGTGTCGGAAATCGAGCAGTACTTC.

The V call is TRBV7-2, the J call TRBJ2-7, with no clear D. CDR3 size: 14 residues. V was clipped by 6 bases and J by 1 base, with 13 bases between them. From germline, CDR1 is SGHTA and CDR2 FQGNSA. The CDR3 DNA reads as TGTGCCAGCAGACAACGGCAGAGATCCTACGAGCAGTACGTC. Protein sequence: CASRQRQRSYEQYV.

There are a few counts of this clonotype. The V and J genes are TRBV28 and TRBJ2-7; perhaps TRBD1 as D (6 bases). CDR3 length: 12 residues. Germline CDR1 is MDHEN and CDR2 is SYDVKM. V lost 9 bases, J lost 3 bases, and 12 bases lay in between. CDR3 sequence reads: CASRIGGYEQYV. Written as DNA, the CDR3 is TGTGCCAGTAGAATAGGGGGCTACGAGCAGTACGTC.

This chain connects TRBV5-1 to TRBJ2-2; D could derive from TRBD1 or TRBD2 (5 bases each). Trimming took off 0 bases at V and 4 bases at J, with 13 bases between the two ends. CDR3 length: 16 residues. CDR1 is SGHRS and CDR2 is YFSETQ in the germline V gene. CDR3 sequence (DNA): TGCGCCAGCAGCTTGGTAGGGGAGATGGTCACCGGGGAGCTGTTTTTT. Its protein product is CASSLVGEMVTGELFF.

The chain recombines TRBV15 with TRBJ1-2; no reliable D call. Germline-derived CDR1 and CDR2 are LNHNV and YYDKDF (reference sequence). The V end lost 0 bases, the J end lost 8 bases, and 10 bases lay between the germline ends. The CDR3 length is 13 residues. The CDR3 DNA reads TGTGCCACCAGCAGAGATCATCTTAGCGGCTACACCTTC. It is translated as CATSRDHLSGYTF. Variable domain in full (rest from reference TRBV15 and TRBJ1-2): DAMVIQNPRYQVTQFGKPVTLSCSQTLNHNVMYWYQQKSSQAPKLLFHYYDKDFNNEADTPDNFQSRRPNTSFCFLDIRSPGLGDTAMYLCATSRDHLSGYTFGSGTRLTVV.

This clonotype was seen only a few times. The chain joins TRBV7-9 to TRBJ1-6, with a weak D call TRBD1 (5 bases). Per the germline V gene, CDR1 is SEHNR and CDR2 is FQNEAQ (reference sequence). V was trimmed by 6 bases and J by 6 bases, leaving 15 bases between them. The CDR3 is 15 residues long. CDR3 DNA sequence: TGTGCCAGCAGTGATCCGGGACGCTTTAATTCACCCCTCCACTTT. Protein: CASSDPGRFNSPLHF.

Comments on this clonotype: The junction does not match germline at one end; this may be a read error. The chain couples TRBV7-2 to TRBJ1-3, with D maybe TRBD1 (6 bases). This CDR3 is built from 18 residues. In germline, CDR1 is SGHTA, CDR2 FQGNSA. Written as DNA, the CDR3 is TGTGCCAGCAGCTTAGGTCTTCCGGGCAGGGGATCTGGAAACACCATATTTTTT. Translated: CASSLGLPGRGSGNTIFF.

The chain has TRBV7-2 and TRBJ2-1, with 8 bases identical to TRBD1. The trim removed 6 bases at V and 9 bases at J, leaving 4 bases unmatched. The CDR3 has 12 residues. Germline lookup yields CDR1 SGHTA and CDR2 FQGNSA. CDR3 in DNA: TGTGCCAGCAGACCTACAGGGGGTGAGCAGTTCTTC. It translates to CASRPTGGEQFF. Supplemented by reference TRBV7-2 and TRBJ2-1, the full variable domain reads GAGVSQSPSNKVTEKGKDVELRCDPISGHTALYWYRQSLGQGLEFLIYFQGNSAPDKSGLPSDRFSAERTGGSVSTLTIQRTQQEDSAVYLCASRPTGGEQFFGPGTRLTVL.

This rearrangement joins TRBV20-1 to TRBJ2-7, with 9 bases lining up with TRBD2. CDR3 length: 16 amino acids. The ends lost 3 bases at V and 0 bases at J; junction bases unmatched: 9. From germline, CDR1 is DFQATT and CDR2 SNEGSKA (reference sequence). The CDR3, as DNA: TGCAGTGCTAGTGGGACGCTAGCGGGGCACTCCTACGAGCAGTACGTC. It is translated as CSASGTLAGHSYEQYV.

V usage is TRBV20-1 and J usage is TRBJ1-5; 8 bases line up with TRBD1. Per germline, CDR1 DFQATT and CDR2 SNEGSKA (reference sequence). The CDR3 length is 14 residues. V dropped 3 bases and J dropped 3; count of bases not matched to a gene: 4. CDR3 DNA sequence: TGCAGTGCTAGGGCGGGACAGGTCAATCAGCCCCAGCATTTT. This gives the protein CSARAGQVNQPQHF.